The rows below give T cell receptor beta chains drawn from one sample of a study of breast tumors, draining lymph nodes, adjacent tissues. Using its own MiXCR run on the multiplex PCR reads, TCRdb lists one record per CDR3 protein. This table has approximately 210,000 distinct CDR3 sequences, 32% appearing once. The source material was axillary lymph node tissue. These receptors all come from a female donor with breast cancer. Some clones in this sample may be carry-over from other donors' samples. The CDR3 runs from the conserved cysteine through the conserved F or W. A D gene is named only where the DNA matches it firmly. Clone size is stated in some rows and not others, as once, few, many or a class when expanded.

J: TRBJ1-1; size: few; D: NA; V: TRBV29-1; DNA: TGCAGCGTTGTGGGAGGACGCTACATGAACACTGAAGCTTTCTTT; CDR3: CSVVGGRYMNTEAFF
J: TRBJ1-2; size: few; D: NA; V: TRBV20-1; DNA: TGCAGTGCCCCGGGGCCAATGGGATATGGCTACACCTTC; CDR3: CSAPGPMGYGYTF
J: TRBJ1-3; size: NA; D: NA; V: TRBV25-1; DNA: TGTGCCAGCAGTAGAGTTTTCGGGCAGGACTCCGGAAACACCATATATTTT; CDR3: CASSRVFGQDSGNTIYF
J: TRBJ2-2; size: many; D: TRBD2; V: TRBV30; DNA: TGTGCCTGGAGGTCTAGCGGGGGAGGGTACACCGGGGAGCTGTTTTTT; CDR3: CAWRSSGGGYTGELFF
J: TRBJ2-7; size: NA; D: TRBD1; V: TRBV6-4; DNA: TGTGCCAGCAGTCACAGCGGACAGGGACCCTACGAGCAGTACTTC; CDR3: CASSHSGQGPYEQYF
J: TRBJ1-5; size: many; D: TRBD1; V: TRBV6-2/TRBV6-3; DNA: TGTGCCAGCAGAGGGGACAGTAGCAATCAGCCCCAGCATTTT; CDR3: CASRGDSSNQPQHF
J: TRBJ1-5; size: NA; D: NA; V: TRBV6-5; DNA: TGTGCAAGCACAACAGGGTCGAGCAATCAGCCCCAGCATTTT; CDR3: CASTTGSSNQPQHF
J: TRBJ2-7; size: NA; D: NA; V: TRBV15; DNA: TGTGCCACCAGCAGAGGTGGGGACGGTTATTCCTACGAGCAGTACTTC; CDR3: CATSRGGDGYSYEQYF
J: TRBJ2-5; size: many; D: NA; V: TRBV7-2; DNA: TGTGCCAGCAGCCCACAAGGACTACGTCAAGAGACCCAGCACTTC; CDR3: CASSPQGLRQETQHF
J: TRBJ2-3; size: many; D: NA; V: TRBV20-1; DNA: TGCAGTGCTAGTCAAAGACAGGGGAGGGAAGATACGCAGTATTTT; CDR3: CSASQRQGREDTQYF
J: TRBJ2-6; size: once; D: NA; V: TRBV20-1; DNA: TGCAGTGCTAGTGTCTCTGGGGCTGACGTCCTGACTTTC; CDR3: CSASVSGADVLTF
J: TRBJ1-4; size: NA; D: NA; V: TRBV7-3; DNA: TGTGCCAGCAGCTACCCCGGGGGAACTAATGAAAAACTGTTTTTT; CDR3: CASSYPGGTNEKLFF
J: TRBJ1-6; size: many; D: NA; V: TRBV27; DNA: TGTGCCAGCAGCCCACGGTCGAGCTCCTATAATTCACCCCTCCACTTT; CDR3: CASSPRSSSYNSPLHF
J: TRBJ1-2; size: NA; D: NA; V: TRBV29-1; DNA: TGCAGCGTTGCGACCACTAACTATGGCTACGCCTTC; CDR3: CSVATTNYGYAF
J: TRBJ1-5; size: many; D: NA; V: TRBV4-1; DNA: TGCGCCAGCAGCCAAGACTCCACAGCCACGCCGGCAGCCAGCAATCAGCCCCAGCATTTT; CDR3: CASSQDSTATPAASNQPQHF
J: TRBJ1-5; size: many; D: NA; V: TRBV24-1; DNA: TGTGCCACCAGTGACGACAGTTATAGCAATCAGCCCCAGCATTTT; CDR3: CATSDDSYSNQPQHF
J: TRBJ2-7; size: many; D: NA; V: TRBV28; DNA: TGTGCCAGCACCACCCGGGACACAAGGCCCTACGAGCAGTACTTC; CDR3: CASTTRDTRPYEQYF
J: TRBJ2-5; size: NA; D: TRBD2; V: TRBV20-1; DNA: TGCAGTGCACTAGCGGAAGAGACCCAGTACTTC; CDR3: CSALAEETQYF
J: TRBJ1-4; size: many; D: NA; V: TRBV5-4; DNA: TGTGCCAGCAGCTTGGCCGGTAGGGGTGAAAAACTGTTTTTT; CDR3: CASSLAGRGEKLFF
J: TRBJ2-5; size: few; D: TRBD2; V: TRBV6-2/TRBV6-3; DNA: TGTGCCAGCAGTCAACCGGGACTAGCGGGAGAAAGGCAAGAGACCCAGTACTTC; CDR3: CASSQPGLAGERQETQYF
J: TRBJ1-2; size: NA; D: NA; V: TRBV29-1; DNA: TGCAGCGTTGGGTTTAGCGGTGCCACCGGGGATCATGGCTACACCTTC; CDR3: CSVGFSGATGDHGYTF
J: TRBJ1-6; size: many; D: NA; V: TRBV5-8; DNA: TGTGCCAGCAGCTTTAGACGGGATAATTCACCCCTCCACTTT; CDR3: CASSFRRDNSPLHF
J: TRBJ2-1; size: many; D: NA; V: TRBV6-5; DNA: TGTGCCAGCACCCCTGGGTCCTACAATGAGCAGTTCTTC; CDR3: CASTPGSYNEQFF
J: TRBJ1-2; size: NA; D: NA; V: TRBV29-1; DNA: TGCAGCTTAGGTAGCGGGACCTATGGCTACACCTTC; CDR3: CSLGSGTYGYTF
J: TRBJ2-2; size: NA; D: NA; V: TRBV7-2; DNA: TGTGCCAGCAGCGACCATAGCAGGAGGGCCCACACCGGGGAGCTGTTTTTT; CDR3: CASSDHSRRAHTGELFF
J: TRBJ2-1; size: many; D: TRBD2; V: TRBV29-1; DNA: TGCAGCGTTCCCGCCGGCAAGCGGGAGGGGAGAAATGAGCAGTTCTTC; CDR3: CSVPAGKREGRNEQFF
J: TRBJ1-2; size: many; D: TRBD1; V: TRBV20-1; DNA: TGCAGTGCGGATTTAACCGGGACAGCAGACTATGGCTACACCTTC; CDR3: CSADLTGTADYGYTF
J: TRBJ2-1; size: many; D: NA; V: TRBV5-1; DNA: TGCGCCAGCAGCTTAGGGACAACATACTACAATGAGCAGTTCTTC; CDR3: CASSLGTTYYNEQFF
J: TRBJ1-5; size: many; D: NA; V: TRBV7-6; DNA: TGTGCCAGCAGCTTAGTCCCCGGGGGGCAGCCCCAGCATTTT; CDR3: CASSLVPGGQPQHF
J: TRBJ1-2; size: NA; D: NA; V: TRBV10-3; DNA: TGTGCCATCAGTGCCAGTCCTGGCTACACCTTC; CDR3: CAISASPGYTF
J: TRBJ2-5; size: many; D: NA; V: TRBV3-1; DNA: TGTGCCAGCAGCTGGCAGCGAGAGACCCAGTACTTC; CDR3: CASSWQRETQYF
J: TRBJ1-2; size: many; D: TRBD1; V: TRBV12-3/TRBV12-4; DNA: TGTGCCAGCAGCCCCGGGACAGGAAACTATGGCTACACCTTC; CDR3: CASSPGTGNYGYTF
J: TRBJ2-5; size: many; D: TRBD2; V: TRBV5-1; DNA: TGCGCCAGCAGCTCCACTAGCGGGAGGGGAGAGACCCAGTACTTC; CDR3: CASSSTSGRGETQYF
J: TRBJ1-2; size: many; D: TRBD1; V: TRBV2; DNA: TGTGCCAGCAGTGAAGCGCGGCTCGGCGGGACAGGGAGGAGTCGGGGCTATGGCTACACCTTC; CDR3: CASSEARLGGTGRSRGYGYTF
J: TRBJ1-6; size: many; D: NA; V: TRBV27; DNA: TGTGCCAGCGGTCCCTCTAGGTATAATTCACCCCTCCACTTT; CDR3: CASGPSRYNSPLHF
J: TRBJ2-1; size: NA; D: TRBD2; V: TRBV2; DNA: TGTGCCAGCGTACCACCGGGACTAGCGGAGACTAGCTCCTACAATGAGCAGTTCTTC; CDR3: CASVPPGLAETSSYNEQFF
J: TRBJ1-5; size: many; D: NA; V: TRBV6-1; DNA: TGTGCCAGCAAATTTGGGAGCAATCAGCCCCAGCATTTT; CDR3: CASKFGSNQPQHF
J: TRBJ1-1; size: NA; D: TRBD1; V: TRBV6-5; DNA: TGTGCCAGCAGTGAGTACACAGGGGACGCTGAAGCTTTCTTT; CDR3: CASSEYTGDAEAFF
J: TRBJ1-2; size: NA; D: TRBD1; V: TRBV20-1; DNA: TGCAGTGCCGGGACAGGGCAATATGGCTACACCTTC; CDR3: CSAGTGQYGYTF
J: TRBJ1-4; size: NA; D: NA; V: TRBV19; DNA: TGTGCCAGTAGTATAACCCGGCGGGAAAAACTGTTTTTT; CDR3: CASSITRREKLFF
J: TRBJ1-1; size: NA; D: NA; V: TRBV19; DNA: TGTGCCAGTACCGATGATTCAAGGACTGAAGCTTTCTTT; CDR3: CASTDDSRTEAFF
J: TRBJ2-7; size: NA; D: NA; V: TRBV7-9; DNA: TGTGCCAGCAGCTTTTTTGGGTCTCACGGGCGGTCCTCTACAGGGATCGAGCAGTACTTC; CDR3: CASSFFGSHGRSSTGIEQYF
J: TRBJ2-1; size: many; D: NA; V: TRBV5-1; DNA: TGCGCCAGCAGCTTGGATTTTGGAGGGCCATCATACAATGAGCAGTTCTTC; CDR3: CASSLDFGGPSYNEQFF
J: TRBJ1-3; size: many; D: NA; V: TRBV6-5; DNA: TGTGCCAGCAGTTACTCGGTGGCTTACTCTGGAAACACCATATATTTT; CDR3: CASSYSVAYSGNTIYF
J: TRBJ2-1; size: NA; D: NA; V: TRBV12-3/TRBV12-4; DNA: TGTGCCAGCAGTGACTACAACGGGCAGTTCTTC; CDR3: CASSDYNGQFF
J: TRBJ1-2; size: many; D: NA; V: TRBV5-8; DNA: TGTGCCAGCAGCTTGGATGGTCGATATGGCTACACCTTC; CDR3: CASSLDGRYGYTF
J: TRBJ2-1; size: NA; D: TRBD2; V: TRBV25-1; DNA: TGTGCCAGCAGTCCCGCAGGAGCTAGCGGGGGCCCTACTAGTATGGAGCAGTTCTTC; CDR3: CASSPAGASGGPTSMEQFF
J: TRBJ2-5; size: NA; D: NA; V: TRBV7-6; DNA: TGTGCCAGCAGCTTCGAAGGGGAAGAGACCCAGTACTTC; CDR3: CASSFEGEETQYF